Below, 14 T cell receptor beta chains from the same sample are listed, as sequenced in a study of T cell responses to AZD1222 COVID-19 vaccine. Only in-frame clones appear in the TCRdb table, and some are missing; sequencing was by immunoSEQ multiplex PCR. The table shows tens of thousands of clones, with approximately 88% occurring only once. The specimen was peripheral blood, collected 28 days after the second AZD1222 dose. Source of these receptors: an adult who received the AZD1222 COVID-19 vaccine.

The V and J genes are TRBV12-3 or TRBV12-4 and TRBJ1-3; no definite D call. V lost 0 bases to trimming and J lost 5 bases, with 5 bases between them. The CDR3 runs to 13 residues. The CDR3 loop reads CASSLATRNTIYF. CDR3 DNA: TGTGCCAGCAGTTTAGCAACCCGAAACACCATATATTTT.

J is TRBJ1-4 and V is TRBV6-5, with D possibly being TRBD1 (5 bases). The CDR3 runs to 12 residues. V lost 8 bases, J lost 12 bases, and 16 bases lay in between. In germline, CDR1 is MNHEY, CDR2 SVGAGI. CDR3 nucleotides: TGTGCCAGCTCTTTACTCGGGGGGGAACTGTTTTTT. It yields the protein CASSLLGGELFF.

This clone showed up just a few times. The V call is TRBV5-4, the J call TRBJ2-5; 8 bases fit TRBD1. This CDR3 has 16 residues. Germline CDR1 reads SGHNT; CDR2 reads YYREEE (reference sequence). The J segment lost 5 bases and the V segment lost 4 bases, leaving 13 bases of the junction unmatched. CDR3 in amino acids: CASSHANQGARETQYF. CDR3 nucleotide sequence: TGTGCCAGCAGCCATGCTAATCAGGGGGCGAGGGAGACCCAGTACTTC. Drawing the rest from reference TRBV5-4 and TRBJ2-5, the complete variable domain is ETGVTQSPTHLIKTRGQQVTLRCSSQSGHNTVSWYQQALGQGPQFIFQYYREEENGRGNFPPRFSGLQFPNYSSELNVNALELDDSALYLCASSHANQGARETQYFGPGTRLLVL.

The CDR3 spells CASSQPGTGGNIQYF. CDR3 nucleotides: TGTGCCAGCAGCCAGCCCGGGACAGGGGGAAACATTCAGTACTTC. The chain combines TRBV7-9 with TRBJ2-4; 11 bases fit TRBD1. Trimming at V came to 5 bases and at J to 6 bases, leaving 6 bases not matched to a gene. The CDR3 is 15 amino acids. The germline CDR1 and CDR2 sequences are SEHNR and FQNEAQ (reference sequence).

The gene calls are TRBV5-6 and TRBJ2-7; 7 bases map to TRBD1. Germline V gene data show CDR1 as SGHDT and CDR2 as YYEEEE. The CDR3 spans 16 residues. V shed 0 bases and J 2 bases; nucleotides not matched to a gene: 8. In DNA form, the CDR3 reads TGTGCCAGCAGCTTGGAGCTACAGGGGAGCGCCTACGAGCAGTACTTC. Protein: CASSLELQGSAYEQYF.

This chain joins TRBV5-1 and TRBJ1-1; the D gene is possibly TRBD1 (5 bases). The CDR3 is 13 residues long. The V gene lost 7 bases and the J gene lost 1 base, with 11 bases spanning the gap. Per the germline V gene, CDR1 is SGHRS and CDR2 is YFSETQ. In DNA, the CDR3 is TGCGCCAGCCGACGGGGCGGGAACACTGAAGCTTTCTTT. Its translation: CASRRGGNTEAFF. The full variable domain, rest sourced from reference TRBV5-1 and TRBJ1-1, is KAGVTQTPRYLIKTRGQQVTLSCSPISGHRSVSWYQQTPGQGLQFLFEYFSETQRNKGNFPGRFSGRQFSNSRSEMNVSTLELGDSALYLCASRRGGNTEAFFGQGTRLTVV.

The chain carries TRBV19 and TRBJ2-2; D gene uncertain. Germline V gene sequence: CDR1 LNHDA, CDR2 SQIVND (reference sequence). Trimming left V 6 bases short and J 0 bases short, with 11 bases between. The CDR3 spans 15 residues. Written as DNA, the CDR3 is TGTGCCAGTAGCCCGGTATTCGCGAACACCGGGGAGCTGTTTTTT. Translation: CASSPVFANTGELFF.

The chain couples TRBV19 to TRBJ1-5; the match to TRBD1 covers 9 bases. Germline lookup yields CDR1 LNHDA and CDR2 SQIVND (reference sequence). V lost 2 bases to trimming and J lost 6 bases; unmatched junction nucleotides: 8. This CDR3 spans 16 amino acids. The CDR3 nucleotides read TGTGCCAGTAGTATACTAAAACAGGGGGCCACTCAGCCCCAGCATTTT. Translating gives CASSILKQGATQPQHF.

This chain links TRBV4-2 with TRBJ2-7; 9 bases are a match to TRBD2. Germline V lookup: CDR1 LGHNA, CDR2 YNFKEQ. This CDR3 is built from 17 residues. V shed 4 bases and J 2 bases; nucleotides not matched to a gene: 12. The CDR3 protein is CASSPLTGLADPYEQYF. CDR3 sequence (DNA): TGTGCCAGCAGCCCTCTAACGGGACTAGCCGATCCCTACGAGCAGTACTTC.

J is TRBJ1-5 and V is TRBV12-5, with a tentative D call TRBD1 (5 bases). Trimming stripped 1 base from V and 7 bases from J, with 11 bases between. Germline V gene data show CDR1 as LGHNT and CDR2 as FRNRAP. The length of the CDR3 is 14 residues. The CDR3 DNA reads TGTGCTAGTGGTTTGGAGGCAGGGCCGCAGCCCCAGCATTTT. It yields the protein CASGLEAGPQPQHF.

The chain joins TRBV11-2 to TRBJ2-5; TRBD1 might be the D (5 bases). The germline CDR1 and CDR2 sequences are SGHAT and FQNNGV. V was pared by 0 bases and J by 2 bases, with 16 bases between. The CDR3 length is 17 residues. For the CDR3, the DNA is TGTGCCAGCAGCTTAGAGACGATCAGGGTGGATCAAGAGACCCAGTACTTC. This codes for CASSLETIRVDQETQYF. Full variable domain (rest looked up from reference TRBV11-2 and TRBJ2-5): EAGVAQSPRYKIIEKRQSVAFWCNPISGHATLYWYQQILGQGPKLLIQFQNNGVVDDSQLPKDRFSAERLKGVDSTLKIQPAKLEDSAVYLCASSLETIRVDQETQYFGPGTRLLVL.

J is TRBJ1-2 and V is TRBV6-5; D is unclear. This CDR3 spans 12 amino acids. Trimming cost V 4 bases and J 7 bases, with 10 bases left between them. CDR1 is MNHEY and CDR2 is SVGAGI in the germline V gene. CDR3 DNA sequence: TGTGCCAGCAGTTCAACTGGAATTGGCTACACCTTC. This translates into CASSSTGIGYTF.

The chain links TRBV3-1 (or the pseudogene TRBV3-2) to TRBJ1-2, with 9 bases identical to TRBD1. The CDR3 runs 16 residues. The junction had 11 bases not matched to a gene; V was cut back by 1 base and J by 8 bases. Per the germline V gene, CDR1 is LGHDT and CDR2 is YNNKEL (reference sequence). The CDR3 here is CASSQGDRVNVAGYTF. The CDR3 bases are TGTGCCAGCAGCCAAGGGGACAGGGTGAATGTAGCGGGCTACACCTTC.

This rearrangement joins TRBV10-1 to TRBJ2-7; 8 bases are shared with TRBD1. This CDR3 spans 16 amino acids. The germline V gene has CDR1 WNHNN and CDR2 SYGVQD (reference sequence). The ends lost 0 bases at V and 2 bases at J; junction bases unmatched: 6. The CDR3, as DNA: TGCGCCAGCAGTGAGTCGGAAGTCAGGGGGCCCTACGAGCAGTACTTC. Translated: CASSESEVRGPYEQYF.